Shown below are 20 T cell receptor beta chains from a single sample sequenced in a study of T cells in localized non-small cell lung cancer. Assay used: immunoSEQ multiplex PCR; TCRdb lists only in-frame clones, some missing. The sample has some 28,000 clones, about nine tenths seen once. Here the sequenced sample was peripheral blood, taken before any cancer treatment. These receptors were taken from a male donor aged 60 or over with stage I lung adenocarcinoma.

In this sample, this clone turned up once. The chain is built from TRBV5-1 and TRBJ2-1, with no clear D. The CDR3 loop spans 14 amino acids. V lost 7 bases and J lost 3, with 14 bases in between. Germline loops: CDR1 SGHRS, CDR2 YFSETQ. The CDR3 region is CASAPYPLYNEQFF. The CDR3 nucleotides read TGCGCCAGCGCCCCCTATCCTCTCTACAATGAGCAGTTCTTC.

This chain connects TRBV6-5 to TRBJ2-7; 7 bases line up with TRBD1. The CDR3 length is 14 residues. Germline V gene lookup returns CDR1 MNHEY and CDR2 SVGAGI. V gave up 7 bases and J gave up 5 bases; unmatched junction bases: 11. CDR3 amino acids: CASNPTGRGNEQYF. The CDR3 bases are TGTGCCAGCAACCCGACAGGGAGAGGGAACGAGCAGTACTTC.

The chain joins TRBV20-1 to TRBJ2-3; D remains unclear. Germline CDR1 and CDR2: DFQATT and SNEGSKA (reference sequence). The CDR3 covers 11 residues. Trimming pared 4 bases from V and 3 bases from J, leaving 5 bases between. The CDR3 DNA reads TGCAGTGCTACCAGTACAGATACGCAGTATTTT. Amino acid sequence: CSATSTDTQYF.

The chain carries TRBV2 and TRBJ2-5; tentatively, D is TRBD2 (6 bases). Deletions cut 6 bases from V and 7 bases from J, with 15 bases between. The germline V gene has CDR1 SNHLY and CDR2 FYNNEI. This CDR3 region has 13 residues. The CDR3 DNA sequence: TGTGCCAGCAGGGAGACTAGGATGGGGACCCAGTACTTC. This translates into CASRETRMGTQYF.

The chain employs TRBV19 and TRBJ1-5; D is perhaps TRBD1 (5 bases). V was shortened by 0 bases and J by 9 bases, with 15 bases between the two germline ends. Germline loops: CDR1 LNHDA, CDR2 SQIVND (reference sequence). The CDR3 consists of 15 residues. CDR3 protein: CASSIDWDGRRPQHF. DNA of the CDR3: TGTGCCAGTAGTATAGACTGGGACGGCCGTCGGCCCCAGCATTTT.

The chain recombines TRBV20-1 with TRBJ1-2; D might be TRBD1 (5 bases). Germline CDR1 DFQATT, CDR2 SNEGSKA (reference sequence). The V end lost 6 bases, the J end lost 2 bases, and 7 bases lay between the germline ends. The CDR3 spans 11 residues. The chain's CDR3 is CSAAGNYGYTF. CDR3 DNA: TGCAGTGCCGCAGGGAACTATGGCTACACCTTC.

This clone was counted a few times. In the same sample, other DNA sequences code for this CDR3. The chain joins TRBV18 to TRBJ2-7; TRBD2 is a possible D gene (7 bases). The CDR3 extends over 14 amino acids. The V end was cut by 5 bases, the J end by 2 bases, with 13 bases between. The germline CDR1 and CDR2 sequences are KGHSH and LQKENI. CDR3 nucleotide sequence: TGTGCCAGCTCAAGGGGGGGAAGTACCTACGAGCAGTACTTC. As protein: CASSRGGSTYEQYF.

The J gene is TRBJ1-2, the V gene TRBV7-2; D call uncertain. The CDR3 extends over 13 amino acids. Germline CDR1 SGHTA, CDR2 FQGNSA. The V and J ends lost 5 bases and 8 bases respectively, with 15 bases between them. The CDR3 DNA reads TGTGCCAGCAGCGAGCCCCCTTCGCGGGGCTACACCTTC. It is translated as CASSEPPSRGYTF.

The genes are TRBV6-5 and TRBJ1-3, with 9 bases aligning to TRBD1. CDR1 and CDR2 (germline): MNHEY, SVGAGI. There are 16 residues in the CDR3. V dropped 0 bases and J dropped 8; count of bases not matched to a gene: 8. For the CDR3, the DNA is TGTGCCAGCAGTTACTCCAATCCGGGACAGGGTTACACCATATATTTT. It yields the protein CASSYSNPGQGYTIYF.

The CDR3 nucleotides read TGTGCCAGCAGTACCGAGGACAGGCGCCAAGAGACCCAGTACTTC. As protein: CASSTEDRRQETQYF. This sequence joins TRBV6-5 and TRBJ2-5, with 7 bases identical to TRBD1. Germline CDR1 reads MNHEY; CDR2 reads SVGAGI. CDR3 length: 15 amino acids. V lost 5 bases, J lost 1 base, and 7 bases stayed unmatched.

The genes are TRBV5-6 and TRBJ1-5, with D hard to call. Between the trimmed V and J ends, which lost 1 base and 2 bases, there was a span of 10 bases. Germline V gene sequence: CDR1 SGHDT, CDR2 YYEEEE. This CDR3 has 15 amino acids. The CDR3 DNA reads as TGTGCCAGCAGCTTGTACGCTATGGGCAATCAGCCCCAGCATTTT. It yields the protein CASSLYAMGNQPQHF.

The CDR3 loop is CASTSTDTQYF. CDR3 nucleotide sequence: TGCGCCAGCACTTCCACAGATACGCAGTATTTT. The V call is TRBV23-1, the J call TRBJ2-3; no firm D call. TRBV23-1 has ORF status, its function being uncertain. Trimming stripped 7 bases from V and 2 bases from J, with 4 bases between. The CDR3 has 11 amino acids.

This chain's CDR3 is CARSYLEQGSQETQYF. The CDR3, as DNA: TGTGCCAGAAGCTACCTTGAACAGGGGTCGCAAGAGACCCAGTACTTC. The chain employs TRBV5-3 and TRBJ2-5, with TRBD1 matching 7 bases. TRBV5-3 is annotated as an ORF whose role is uncertain. CDR3 length equals 16 residues. Trimming removed 3 bases from V and 2 bases from J; junction bases left unmatched: 10.

The chain links TRBV6-5 to TRBJ2-1; TRBD1 is a possible D gene (6 bases). This CDR3 is 13 amino acids long. Trimming removed 0 bases at V and 9 bases at J, with 9 bases between. From germline, CDR1 is MNHEY and CDR2 SVGAGI. The CDR3 is CASSYSGTLEQFF. In DNA form, the CDR3 reads TGTGCCAGCAGTTACTCCGGGACACTTGAGCAGTTCTTC.

This chain links TRBV18 with TRBJ1-1; 12 bases fit TRBD1. CDR3 length: 15 amino acids. Germline CDR1 and CDR2: KGHSH and LQKENI. V dropped 5 bases and J dropped 5; count of bases not matched to a gene: 6. The CDR3, as DNA: TGTGCCAGCTCAAGGGACAGGGGGCAGAAAACTGAAGCTTTCTTT. Translation gives CASSRDRGQKTEAFF.

The chain joins TRBV7-2 to TRBJ2-6, with 7 positions matching TRBD2. V dropped 10 bases and J dropped 2; count of bases not matched to a gene: 5. Germline assignment: CDR1 SGHTA and CDR2 FQGNSA. The CDR3 is 14 amino acids. The CDR3 DNA sequence: TGTGCCACCGAGGCGGGGGCTGGGGCCAACGTCCTGACTTTC. This encodes CATEAGAGANVLTF.

The chain has TRBV10-1 and TRBJ1-5; D is undetermined. CDR1 is WNHNN and CDR2 is SYGVQD in the germline V gene (reference sequence). The V gene lost 9 bases and the J gene lost 1 base, with 16 bases spanning the gap. The CDR3 sequence is 15 residues long. CDR3 region: CARPGNGGSNQPQHF. In DNA form, the CDR3 reads TGCGCCAGACCGGGAAACGGTGGGAGCAATCAGCCCCAGCATTTT.

CDR3 sequence reads: CASSIAGTREGTQYF. CDR3 DNA sequence: TGTGCCAGCAGCATCGCCGGGACAAGGGAAGGGACCCAGTACTTC. The chain employs TRBV9 and TRBJ2-5, with a tentative D call TRBD1 (6 bases). In germline, CDR1 is SGDLS, CDR2 YYNGEE. The CDR3 contains 15 residues. Trimming took 4 bases from V and 7 from J, leaving 20 bases between them.

The chain is built from TRBV19 and TRBJ1-2; D perhaps matches TRBD1 (5 bases). V lost 3 bases and J lost 6, with 11 bases in between. The CDR3 is made up of 13 amino acids. CDR1 and CDR2 (germline): LNHDA, SQIVND (reference sequence). CDR3 protein: CASSIRGEDGYTF. The CDR3 coding sequence is TGTGCCAGTAGTATTCGAGGGGAGGATGGCTACACCTTC.

The chain employs TRBV7-9 and TRBJ1-1; D is possibly TRBD1 (5 bases). V was cut by 3 bases and J by 1 base, with 9 bases left in between. This CDR3 is built from 14 residues. The V gene's germline CDR1 is SEHNR and CDR2 FQNEAQ (reference sequence). CDR3 residues: CASSFGAGNTEAFF. The CDR3 bases are TGTGCCAGCAGCTTCGGGGCAGGGAACACTGAAGCTTTCTTT.